The present entry profiles one T cell receptor beta chain with its context. TCRdb's copy holds only in-frame clones and misses some; the assay was immunoSEQ multiplex PCR. The table lists 15,000 or so clones, around 70% of them singletons, with 14% in the top ten. The data originate from a study of T cells after somatic rescue of genetic block. This CDR3 has 12 amino acids. Trimming removed 0 bases from V and 11 bases from J, with 13 bases in between. Looked up from germline, CDR1 is GTSNPN and CDR2 is SVGIG (reference sequence). The chain combines TRBV30 with TRBJ1-1; unclear D gene. The sequence was obtained from a boy younger than 18. Sequenced: peripheral blood mononuclear cells (PBMCs). CDR3 in amino acids: CAWSVLGIDAFF. DNA for the CDR3: TGTGCCTGGAGTGTACTGGGCATTGACGCTTTCTTT.